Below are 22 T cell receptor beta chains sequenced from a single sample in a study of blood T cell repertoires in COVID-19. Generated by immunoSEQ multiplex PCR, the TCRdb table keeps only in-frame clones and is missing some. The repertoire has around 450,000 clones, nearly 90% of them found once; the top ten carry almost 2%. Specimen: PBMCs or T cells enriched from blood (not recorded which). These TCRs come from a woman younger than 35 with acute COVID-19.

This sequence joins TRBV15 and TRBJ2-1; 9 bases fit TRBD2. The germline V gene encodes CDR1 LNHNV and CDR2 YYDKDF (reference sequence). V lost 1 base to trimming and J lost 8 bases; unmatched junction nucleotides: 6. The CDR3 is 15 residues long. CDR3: CATSRGSGSAYEQFF. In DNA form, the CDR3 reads TGTGCCACCAGCAGAGGTAGCGGGAGTGCCTATGAGCAGTTCTTC.

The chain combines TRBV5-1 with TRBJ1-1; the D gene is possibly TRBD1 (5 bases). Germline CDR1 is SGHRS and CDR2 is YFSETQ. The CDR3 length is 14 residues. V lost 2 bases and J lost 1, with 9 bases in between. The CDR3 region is CASSFRTQNTEAFF. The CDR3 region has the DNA TGCGCCAGCAGCTTCCGGACACAGAACACTGAAGCTTTCTTT.

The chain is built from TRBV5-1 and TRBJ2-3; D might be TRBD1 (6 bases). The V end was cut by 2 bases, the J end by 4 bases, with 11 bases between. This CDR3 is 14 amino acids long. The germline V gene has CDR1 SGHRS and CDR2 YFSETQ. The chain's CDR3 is CASSFTGPADTQYF. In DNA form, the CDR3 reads TGCGCCAGCAGCTTCACAGGGCCGGCAGATACGCAGTATTTT. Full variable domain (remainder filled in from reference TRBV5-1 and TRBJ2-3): KAGVTQTPRYLIKTRGQQVTLSCSPISGHRSVSWYQQTPGQGLQFLFEYFSETQRNKGNFPGRFSGRQFSNSRSEMNVSTLELGDSALYLCASSFTGPADTQYFGPGTRLTVL.

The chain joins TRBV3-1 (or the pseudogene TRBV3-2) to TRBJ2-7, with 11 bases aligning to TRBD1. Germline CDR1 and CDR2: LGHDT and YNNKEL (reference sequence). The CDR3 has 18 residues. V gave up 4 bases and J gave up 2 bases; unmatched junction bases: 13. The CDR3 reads CASSPTSGTGGFAYEQYF. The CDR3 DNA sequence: TGTGCCAGCAGCCCAACCTCCGGGACAGGGGGGTTTGCCTACGAGCAGTACTTC.

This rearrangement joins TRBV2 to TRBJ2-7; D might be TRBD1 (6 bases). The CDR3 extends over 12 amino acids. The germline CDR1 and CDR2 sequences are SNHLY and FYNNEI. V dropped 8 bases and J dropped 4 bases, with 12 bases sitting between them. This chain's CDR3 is CASGQNSYEQYF. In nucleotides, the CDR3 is TGTGCCAGCGGACAGAACTCTTACGAGCAGTACTTC.

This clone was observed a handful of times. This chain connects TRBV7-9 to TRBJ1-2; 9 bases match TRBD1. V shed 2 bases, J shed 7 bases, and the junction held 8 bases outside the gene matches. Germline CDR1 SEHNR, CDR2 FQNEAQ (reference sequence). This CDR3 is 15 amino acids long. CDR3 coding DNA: TGTGCCAGCAGCTTAACACAGGGGGCGCTTGGTGGCTACACCTTC. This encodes CASSLTQGALGGYTF.

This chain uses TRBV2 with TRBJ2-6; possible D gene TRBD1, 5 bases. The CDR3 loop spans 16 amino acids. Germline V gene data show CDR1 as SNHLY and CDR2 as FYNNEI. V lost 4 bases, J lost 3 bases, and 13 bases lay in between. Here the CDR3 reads CASSATQGRGANVLTF. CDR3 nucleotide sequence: TGTGCCAGCAGTGCGACTCAGGGTCGTGGGGCCAACGTCCTGACTTTC.

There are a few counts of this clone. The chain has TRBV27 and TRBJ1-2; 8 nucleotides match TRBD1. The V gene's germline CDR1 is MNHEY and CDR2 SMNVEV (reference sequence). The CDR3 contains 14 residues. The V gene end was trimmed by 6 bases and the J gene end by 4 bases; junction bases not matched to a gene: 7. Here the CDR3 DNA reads TGTGCCAGCAGCCCTCGGACAGGGCCCTATGGCTACACCTTC. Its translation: CASSPRTGPYGYTF.

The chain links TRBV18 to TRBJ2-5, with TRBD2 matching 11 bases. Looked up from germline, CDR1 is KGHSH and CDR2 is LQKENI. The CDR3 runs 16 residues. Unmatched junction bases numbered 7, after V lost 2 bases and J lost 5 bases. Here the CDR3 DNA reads TGTGCCAGCTCACCAAGGCGACTAGCGGGGAGGGAGACCCAGTACTTC. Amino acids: CASSPRRLAGRETQYF.

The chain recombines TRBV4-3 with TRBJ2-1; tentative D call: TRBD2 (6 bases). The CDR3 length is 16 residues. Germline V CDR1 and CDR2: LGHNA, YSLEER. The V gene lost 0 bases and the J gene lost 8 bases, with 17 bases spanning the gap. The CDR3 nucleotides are TGCGCCAGCAGCCAAGATCAACTAGCTGGACTGGATGAGCAGTTCTTC. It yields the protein CASSQDQLAGLDEQFF.

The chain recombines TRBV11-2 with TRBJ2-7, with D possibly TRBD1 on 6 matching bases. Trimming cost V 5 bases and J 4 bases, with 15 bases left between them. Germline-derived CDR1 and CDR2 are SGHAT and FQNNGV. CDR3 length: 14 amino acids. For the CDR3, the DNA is TGTGCCAGCAGCCCGTGGACAGCCGAATACGAGCAGTACTTC. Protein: CASSPWTAEYEQYF.

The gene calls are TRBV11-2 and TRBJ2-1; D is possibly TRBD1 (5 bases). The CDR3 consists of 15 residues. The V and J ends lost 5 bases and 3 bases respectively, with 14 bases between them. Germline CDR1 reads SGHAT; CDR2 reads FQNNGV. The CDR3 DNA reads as TGTGCCAGCAGCCCGGTTGGACATGACTACAATGAGCAGTTCTTC. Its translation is CASSPVGHDYNEQFF. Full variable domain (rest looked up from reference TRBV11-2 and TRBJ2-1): EAGVAQSPRYKIIEKRQSVAFWCNPISGHATLYWYQQILGQGPKLLIQFQNNGVVDDSQLPKDRFSAERLKGVDSTLKIQPAKLEDSAVYLCASSPVGHDYNEQFFGPGTRLTVL.

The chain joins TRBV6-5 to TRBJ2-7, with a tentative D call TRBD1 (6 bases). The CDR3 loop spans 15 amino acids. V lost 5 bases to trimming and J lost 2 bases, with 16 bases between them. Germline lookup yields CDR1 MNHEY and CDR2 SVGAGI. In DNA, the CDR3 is TGTGCCAGCAGTAGTTCCGGGACAACCACCTACGAGCAGTACTTC. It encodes CASSSSGTTTYEQYF.

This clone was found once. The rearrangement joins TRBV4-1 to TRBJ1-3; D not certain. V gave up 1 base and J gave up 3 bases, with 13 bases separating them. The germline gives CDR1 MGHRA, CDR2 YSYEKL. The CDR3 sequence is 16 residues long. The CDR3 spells CASSQGFLGGGNTIYF. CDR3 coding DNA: TGCGCCAGCAGCCAAGGTTTTTTGGGAGGTGGAAACACCATATATTTT.

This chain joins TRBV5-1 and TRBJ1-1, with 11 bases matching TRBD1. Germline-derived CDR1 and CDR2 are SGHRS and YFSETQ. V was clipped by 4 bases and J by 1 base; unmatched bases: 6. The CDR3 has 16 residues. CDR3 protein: CASSGQGAGKNTEAFF. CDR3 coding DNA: TGCGCCAGCAGCGGACAGGGGGCGGGAAAGAACACTGAAGCTTTCTTT.

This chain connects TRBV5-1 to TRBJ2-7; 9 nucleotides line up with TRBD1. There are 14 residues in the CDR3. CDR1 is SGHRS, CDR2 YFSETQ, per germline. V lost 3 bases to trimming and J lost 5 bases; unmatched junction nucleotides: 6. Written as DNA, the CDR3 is TGCGCCAGCAGCTCTGGGGACAGGGCGCACGAGCAGTACTTC. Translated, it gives CASSSGDRAHEQYF.

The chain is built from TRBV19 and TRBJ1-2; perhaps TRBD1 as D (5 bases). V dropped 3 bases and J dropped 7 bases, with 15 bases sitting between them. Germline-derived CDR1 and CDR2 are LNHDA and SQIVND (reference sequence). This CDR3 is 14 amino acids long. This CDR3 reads CASSIGPGVGGYTF. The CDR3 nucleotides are TGTGCCAGTAGTATTGGTCCGGGGGTGGGTGGCTACACCTTC.

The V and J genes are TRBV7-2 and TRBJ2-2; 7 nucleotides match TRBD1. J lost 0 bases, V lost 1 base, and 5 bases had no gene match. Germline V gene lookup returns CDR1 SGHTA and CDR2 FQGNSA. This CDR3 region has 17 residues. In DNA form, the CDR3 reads TGTGCCAGCAGCTTAGGGCCGGGACAGACGAACACCGGGGAGCTGTTTTTT. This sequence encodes CASSLGPGQTNTGELFF.

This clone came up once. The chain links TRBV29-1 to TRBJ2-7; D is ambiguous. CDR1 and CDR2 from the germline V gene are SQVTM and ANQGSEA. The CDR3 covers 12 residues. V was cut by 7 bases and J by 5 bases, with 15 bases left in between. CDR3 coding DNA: TGCAGCGCCGGCCCGTATGAGGACGAGCAGTACTTC. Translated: CSAGPYEDEQYF.

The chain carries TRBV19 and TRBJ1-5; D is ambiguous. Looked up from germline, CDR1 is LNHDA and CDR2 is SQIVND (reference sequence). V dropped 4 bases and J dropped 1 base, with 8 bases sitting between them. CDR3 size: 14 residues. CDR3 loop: CASSTGLSNQPQHF. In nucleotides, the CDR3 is TGTGCCAGTAGTACTGGACTGAGCAATCAGCCCCAGCATTTT.

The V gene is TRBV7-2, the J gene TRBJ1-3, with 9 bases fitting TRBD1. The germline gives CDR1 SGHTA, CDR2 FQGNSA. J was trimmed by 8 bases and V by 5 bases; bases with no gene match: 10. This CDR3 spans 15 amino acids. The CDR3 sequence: CASSPGVGQGHTIYF. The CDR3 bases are TGTGCCAGCAGCCCAGGGGTGGGACAGGGACACACCATATATTTT.

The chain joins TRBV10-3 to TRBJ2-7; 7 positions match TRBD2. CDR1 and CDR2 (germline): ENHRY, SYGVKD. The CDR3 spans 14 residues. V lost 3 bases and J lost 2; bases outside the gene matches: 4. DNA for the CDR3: TGTGCCATCAGTGACCCAGCGGGAACCTACGAGCAGTACTTC. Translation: CAISDPAGTYEQYF.